The present TCR beta chain was sequenced within a study of cytomegalovirus exposure and HLA in healthy donors. In the PCR, 60 Vbeta and 13 Jbeta primers were used. Clones were read by immunoSEQ multiplex PCR, and TCRdb kept only the in-frame ones, dropping some. The data show roughly 290,000 clones, 80% to 90% seen once. Germline CDR1 is GTSNPN and CDR2 is SVGIG (reference sequence). This CDR3 has 13 residues. V lost 7 bases, J lost 7 bases, and 9 bases stayed unmatched. The rearrangement links TRBV30 to TRBJ1-4, with 7 bases that match TRBD1. The receptor was derived from a woman aged 18-30 years in good health and CMV-seronegative. The sample comprised PBMCs. CDR3 bases: TGTGCCTCTGTGGGACAGCGATTTGAAAAACTGTTTTTT. It yields the protein CASVGQRFEKLFF.